This passage covers 25 T cell receptor beta chains from one sample sequenced in a study of T cells after yellow fever vaccination. In TCRdb, the 5' RACE reads were re-called with MiXCR into one record per CDR3 protein. In the table there are 240,000 or so distinct CDR3 sequences, 6.9% of which are singletons. The sequences come from CD4+ T cells sorted from PBMCs, collected 15 days after the yellow fever booster vaccination. The receptor set was obtained from a man aged 25-45 years who received the YFV17D yellow fever vaccine.

This clonotype was seen a few times. The chain links TRBV28 to TRBJ2-1; 10 bases are shared with TRBD2. The CDR3 consists of 15 residues. Germline V lookup: CDR1 MDHEN, CDR2 SYDVKM. V lost 3 bases to trimming and J lost 4 bases; unmatched junction nucleotides: 3. The CDR3 is CASSFLAGEYNEQFF. The CDR3 region has the DNA TGTGCCAGCAGTTTTCTAGCGGGAGAATACAATGAGCAGTTCTTC.

This clonotype occurred a few times. The chain combines TRBV20-1 with TRBJ1-3, with unresolved D. The V and J ends lost 0 bases and 0 bases respectively, with 6 bases between them. The germline V gene has CDR1 DFQATT and CDR2 SNEGSKA (reference sequence). The CDR3 is 14 residues long. The CDR3 protein is CSAREVSSGNTIYF. The DNA of the CDR3 is TGCAGTGCTAGAGAGGTCAGCTCTGGAAACACCATATATTTT.

This clonotype was seen ten or more times. J is TRBJ2-3 and V is TRBV12-3 or TRBV12-4; 7 positions match TRBD2. This CDR3 contains 18 residues. Germline trimming cut 6 bases from V and 1 base from J; bases unmatched to any gene: 16. This chain's CDR3 is CASRQHSGRSLRTDTQYF. The DNA for the CDR3 is TGTGCCAGCAGACAACATAGCGGGCGGTCCCTCCGCACAGATACGCAGTATTTT.

The chain has TRBV24-1 and TRBJ2-2; no definite D call. Germline CDR1 reads KGHDR; CDR2 reads SFDVKD. The CDR3 is 12 residues long. CDR3 DNA sequence: TGTGCGGCAGGATTGAACACCGGGGAGCTGTTTTTT. It yields the protein CAAGLNTGELFF.

This clonotype was detected many times. The J gene is TRBJ2-3, the V gene TRBV7-6; no definite D call. Per germline, CDR1 SGHVS and CDR2 FNYEAQ. V gave up 5 bases and J gave up 1 base, with 10 bases separating them. This CDR3 is built from 14 residues. This CDR3 is CASSPLLGTDTQYF. The CDR3 DNA reads as TGTGCCAGCAGCCCCCTTCTGGGCACAGATACGCAGTATTTT.

Comment on this clonotype: This is likely a read error, given that the CDR3 carries no conserved phenylalanine or tryptophan at its end. The chain carries TRBV29-1 and TRBJ1-3, with D perhaps matching TRBD1 (6 bases). The CDR3 sequence is 12 residues long. Germline V gene sequence: CDR1 SQVTM, CDR2 ANQGSEA. V dropped 7 bases and J dropped 2 bases, with 9 bases sitting between them. CDR3 residues: CSAGATGNTIYL. The CDR3 DNA reads TGCAGCGCGGGGGCAACTGGAAACACCATATATCTT.

This clonotype has at least ten counts. This chain links TRBV20-1 with TRBJ1-1, with D perhaps matching TRBD1 (5 bases). Trimming left V 2 bases short and J 1 base short, with 11 bases between. The germline gives CDR1 DFQATT, CDR2 SNEGSKA (reference sequence). The CDR3 spans 14 residues. The CDR3: CSARRTGPNTEAFF. The CDR3 DNA is TGCAGTGCTAGAAGAACAGGACCGAACACTGAAGCTTTCTTT.

Concerning this clonotype: A much larger clone is a single base away; this may be a read error. The gene calls are TRBV28 and TRBJ1-2, with D unresolved. Looked up from germline, CDR1 is MDHEN and CDR2 is SYDVKM. Trimming shortened V by 6 bases and J by 7 bases, and 21 bases separated the two germline ends. The CDR3 totals 15 residues. The CDR3 nucleotides are TGTGCCAGCAGCCTCCCCCTCCTACGGGGAAGTGGCTACACCTTC. The encoded protein is CASSLPLLRGSGYTF.

The J gene is TRBJ2-1, the V gene TRBV29-1; TRBD1 matches at 12 bases. Trimming took 8 bases from V and 10 from J; bases not matched to a gene: 12. Germline V lookup: CDR1 SQVTM, CDR2 ANQGSEA. The CDR3 has 14 residues. CDR3 DNA: TGCAGCACAAGGGCCCGGGACAGGGGGCGCGAGCAGTTCTTC. Translating it yields CSTRARDRGREQFF.

This chain uses TRBV7-8 with TRBJ1-1; tentatively, D is TRBD1 (6 bases). CDR1 and CDR2 from the germline V gene are SGHVS and FQNEAQ. The CDR3 sequence is 14 residues long. V dropped 1 base and J dropped 7 bases, with 13 bases sitting between them. The CDR3 is CASSLVGAWDEAFF. CDR3 DNA sequence: TGTGCCAGCAGCTTAGTGGGGGCCTGGGATGAAGCTTTCTTT.

This clonotype was observed many times. V is TRBV7-8 and J is TRBJ2-5; D is ambiguous. Germline CDR1 and CDR2: SGHVS and FQNEAQ. The length of the CDR3 is 14 residues. With 3 bases removed from V and 7 bases from J, the gap between germline ends came to 15 bases. CDR3 region: CASSLIRPNGTQYF. The CDR3 DNA follows: TGTGCCAGCAGCTTGATCAGGCCCAACGGGACCCAGTACTTC.

Many counts were recorded for this clonotype. The genes are TRBV19 and TRBJ2-2; 7 bases are a match to TRBD2. Trimming removed 0 bases from V and 6 bases from J; junction bases left unmatched: 1. The CDR3 totals 14 residues. Germline V gives CDR1 LNHDA, CDR2 SQIVND (reference sequence). CDR3 in DNA: TGTGCCAGTAGTATAGATGCGGGGGCCGGGGAGCTGTTTTTT. Protein product: CASSIDAGAGELFF.

The J gene is TRBJ2-7, the V gene TRBV29-1; 9 nucleotides match TRBD1. CDR1 is SQVTM, CDR2 ANQGSEA, per germline. V lost 7 bases to trimming and J lost 1 base; unmatched junction nucleotides: 5. This CDR3 has 13 amino acids. The CDR3 bases are TGCAGCGGAACCGGGACAGGGTCCTACGAGCAGTACTTC. Residues: CSGTGTGSYEQYF.

This clonotype was seen at least ten times. V is TRBV29-1 and J is TRBJ2-7; TRBD1 agrees at 11 bases. Trimming cost V 6 bases and J 7 bases; bases outside gene matches: 8. The CDR3 sequence is 13 residues long. Germline V lookup: CDR1 SQVTM, CDR2 ANQGSEA. As DNA, the CDR3 is TGCAGCGTCGCCCGGACAGGGGGCAATGAGCAGTACTTC. It codes for CSVARTGGNEQYF.

As DNA, the CDR3 is TGTGCCAGCAACTCTAGGGGCGACTCCGGGGAGCTGTTTTTT. Translating gives CASNSRGDSGELFF. The chain joins TRBV7-9 to TRBJ2-2; D may be TRBD1 (5 bases). The CDR3 is 14 residues long. Germline CDR1 is SEHNR and CDR2 is FQNEAQ (reference sequence). V lost 7 bases and J lost 6, with 15 bases in between.

The chain employs TRBV20-1 and TRBJ2-1; D is unclear. Germline V gene sequence: CDR1 DFQATT, CDR2 SNEGSKA (reference sequence). CDR3 length: 17 amino acids. CDR3 amino acids: CSKLDAGSGLTYNEQFF. The CDR3 DNA follows: TGCAGCAAACTCGACGCCGGGTCGGGTCTAACCTACAATGAGCAGTTCTTC.

V gene TRBV5-6 combines with J gene TRBJ2-5, with D maybe TRBD2 (7 bases). Trimming took off 2 bases at V and 4 bases at J, with 12 bases between the two ends. The CDR3 extends over 14 amino acids. Looked up from germline, CDR1 is SGHDT and CDR2 is YYEEEE. The CDR3 region is CASSLRGGSETQYF. DNA of the CDR3: TGTGCCAGCAGCTTAAGGGGGGGTTCAGAGACCCAGTACTTC. The variable domain in full, completed from reference TRBV5-6 and TRBJ2-5, reads DAGVTQSPTHLIKTRGQQVTLRCSPKSGHDTVSWYQQALGQGPQFIFQYYEEEERQRGNFPDRFSGHQFPNYSSELNVNALLLGDSALYLCASSLRGGSETQYFGPGTRLLVL.

This clonotype was counted ten times or more. The chain uses TRBV20-1 and TRBJ2-3; D is perhaps TRBD2 (5 bases). The germline CDR1 and CDR2 sequences are DFQATT and SNEGSKA (reference sequence). The ends were cut back, 4 bases at V and 0 bases at J, with 14 bases in the middle. This CDR3 comprises 15 residues. As DNA, the CDR3 is TGCAGTGCTACTGACGGGAAGACTAGCACAGATACGCAGTATTTT. Protein product: CSATDGKTSTDTQYF.

The rearrangement joins TRBV20-1 to TRBJ2-3; 8 bases map to TRBD2. Losses at the gene ends were 6 bases for V and 2 bases for J; bases not matched to a gene: 13. The germline CDR1 and CDR2 sequences are DFQATT and SNEGSKA (reference sequence). The CDR3 has 16 residues. The CDR3 sequence: CSAPRSSGGFTDTQYF. The DNA for the CDR3 is TGCAGTGCACCTAGAAGTTCGGGAGGGTTCACAGATACGCAGTATTTT.

The chain links TRBV7-3 to TRBJ2-3; 8 bases align to TRBD2. CDR1 is SGHTA, CDR2 FQGTGA, per germline. Trimming at V came to 4 bases and at J to 6 bases, leaving 6 bases not matched to a gene. There are 14 residues in the CDR3. The chain's CDR3 is CASSYGGARDTQYF. Written as DNA, the CDR3 is TGTGCCAGCAGCTACGGGGGGGCCCGGGATACGCAGTATTTT.

This clonotype has more than one count but fewer than ten. The chain recombines TRBV5-4 with TRBJ2-3; 12 bases agree with TRBD2. The germline gives CDR1 SGHNT, CDR2 YYREEE (reference sequence). This CDR3 is built from 15 residues. V lost 5 bases, J lost 8 bases, and 9 bases stayed unmatched. This CDR3 is CASSHRLAGDATQYF. The CDR3 nucleotides read TGTGCCAGCAGTCATAGACTAGCGGGAGACGCTACGCAGTATTTT.

This clonotype came up a few times. The chain employs TRBV7-2 and TRBJ1-2; 7 bases line up with TRBD1. The CDR3 loop spans 13 amino acids. Unmatched junction bases numbered 7, after V lost 4 bases and J lost 8 bases. The germline V gene encodes CDR1 SGHTA and CDR2 FQGNSA. This CDR3 is CASSWDSRGGYTF. The CDR3 DNA sequence: TGTGCCAGCAGCTGGGACAGTCGCGGGGGCTACACCTTC.

The chain combines TRBV18 with TRBJ2-1, with a possible D match to TRBD2 (5 bases). V was pared by 1 base and J by 0 bases, with 10 bases between. CDR3 length equals 16 residues. Germline V gives CDR1 KGHSH, CDR2 LQKENI. The CDR3 DNA sequence: TGTGCCAGCTCACCACGGACGGGGAGCTCCTACAATGAGCAGTTCTTC. Its translation: CASSPRTGSSYNEQFF. The variable domain in full, with the rest retrieved from reference TRBV18 and TRBJ2-1, is NAGVMQNPRHLVRRRGQEARLRCSPMKGHSHVYWYRQLPEEGLKFMVYLQKENIIDESGMPKERFSAEFPKEGPSILRIQQVVRGDSAAYFCASSPRTGSSYNEQFFGPGTRLTVL.

This clonotype came up a few times. The rearrangement uses TRBV29-1 and TRBJ2-7, with D maybe TRBD2 (6 bases). From germline, CDR1 is SQVTM and CDR2 ANQGSEA. The V end lost 7 bases, the J end lost 4 bases, and 17 bases lay between the germline ends. This CDR3 has 13 residues. CDR3 amino acids: CSAKAGRGYEQYF. CDR3 DNA sequence: TGCAGCGCCAAAGCGGGTAGGGGATACGAGCAGTACTTC.

V usage is TRBV20-1 and J usage is TRBJ2-5, with 7 bases that match TRBD2. Unmatched junction bases numbered 6, after V lost 4 bases and J lost 1 base. Germline V CDR1 and CDR2: DFQATT, SNEGSKA (reference sequence). The CDR3 has 14 residues. CDR3 bases: TGCAGTGCTAAACATAGCGGGCGCCAAGAGACCCAGTACTTC. Its translation: CSAKHSGRQETQYF.